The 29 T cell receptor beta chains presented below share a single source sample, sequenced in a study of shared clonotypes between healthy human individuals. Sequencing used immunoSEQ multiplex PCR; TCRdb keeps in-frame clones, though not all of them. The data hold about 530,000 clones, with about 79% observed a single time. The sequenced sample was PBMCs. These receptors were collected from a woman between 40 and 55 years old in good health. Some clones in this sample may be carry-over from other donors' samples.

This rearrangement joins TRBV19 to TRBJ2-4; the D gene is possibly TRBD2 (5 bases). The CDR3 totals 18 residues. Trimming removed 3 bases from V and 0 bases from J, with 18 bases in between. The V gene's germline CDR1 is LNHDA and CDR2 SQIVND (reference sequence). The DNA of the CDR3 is TGTGCCAGTAGTATTAATGCGGCGCGGGCCGTAGCCAAAAACATTCAGTACTTC. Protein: CASSINAARAVAKNIQYF.

In DNA form, the CDR3 reads TGTGCCAGTAGCCAAAACCCATCCTACGAGCAGTACTTC. It translates to CASSQNPSYEQYF. The chain recombines TRBV19 with TRBJ2-7; no clear D. The germline gives CDR1 LNHDA, CDR2 SQIVND (reference sequence). Trimming removed 6 bases from V and 1 base from J, with 10 bases in between. The CDR3 has 13 residues.

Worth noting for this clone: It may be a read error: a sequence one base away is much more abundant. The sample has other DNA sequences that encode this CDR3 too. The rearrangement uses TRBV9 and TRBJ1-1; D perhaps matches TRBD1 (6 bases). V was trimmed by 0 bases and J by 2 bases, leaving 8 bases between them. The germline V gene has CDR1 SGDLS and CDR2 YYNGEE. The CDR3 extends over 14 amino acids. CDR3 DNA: TGTGCCAGCAGCGTAGGGACAGCTAACACTGAAGCTTTCTTT. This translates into CASSVGTANTEAFF.

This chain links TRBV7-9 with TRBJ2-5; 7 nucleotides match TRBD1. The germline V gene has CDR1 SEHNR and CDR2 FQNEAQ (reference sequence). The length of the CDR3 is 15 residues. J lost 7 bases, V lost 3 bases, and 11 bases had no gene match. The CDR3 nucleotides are TGTGCCAGCAGCTTTGGGAACAGGGGTGAGGGGACCCAGTACTTC. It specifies CASSFGNRGEGTQYF.

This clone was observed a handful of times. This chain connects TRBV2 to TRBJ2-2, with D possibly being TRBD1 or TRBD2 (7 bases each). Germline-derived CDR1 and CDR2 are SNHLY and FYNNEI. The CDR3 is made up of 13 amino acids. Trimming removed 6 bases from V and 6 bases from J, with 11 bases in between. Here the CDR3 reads CASRPGGAGELFF. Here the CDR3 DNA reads TGTGCCAGCAGGCCAGGGGGGGCCGGGGAGCTGTTTTTT. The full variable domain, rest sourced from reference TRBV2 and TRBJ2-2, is EPEVTQTPSHQVTQMGQEVILRCVPISNHLYFYWYRQILGQKVEFLVSFYNNEISEKSEIFDDQFSVERPDGSNFTLKIRSTKLEDSAMYFCASRPGGAGELFFGEGSRLTVL.

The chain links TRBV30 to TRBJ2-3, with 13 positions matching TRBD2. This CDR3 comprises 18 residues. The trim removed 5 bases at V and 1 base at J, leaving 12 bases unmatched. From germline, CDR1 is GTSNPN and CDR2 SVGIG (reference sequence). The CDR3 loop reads CAWEGTSGRAEGTDTQYF. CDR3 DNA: TGTGCCTGGGAAGGAACTAGCGGGAGGGCCGAGGGCACAGATACGCAGTATTTT. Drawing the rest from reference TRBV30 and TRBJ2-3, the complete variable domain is SQTIHQWPATLVQPVGSPLSLECTVEGTSNPNLYWYRQAAGRGLQLLFYSVGIGQISSEVPQNLSASRPQDRQFILSSKKLLLSDSGFYLCAWEGTSGRAEGTDTQYFGPGTRLTVL.

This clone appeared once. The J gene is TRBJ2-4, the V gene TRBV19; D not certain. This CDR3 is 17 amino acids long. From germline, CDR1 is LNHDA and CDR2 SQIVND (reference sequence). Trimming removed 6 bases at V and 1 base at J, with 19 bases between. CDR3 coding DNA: TGTGCCAGTAGATCTGTCCACTTGGACCCGGCCAAAAACATTCAGTACTTC. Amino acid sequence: CASRSVHLDPAKNIQYF.

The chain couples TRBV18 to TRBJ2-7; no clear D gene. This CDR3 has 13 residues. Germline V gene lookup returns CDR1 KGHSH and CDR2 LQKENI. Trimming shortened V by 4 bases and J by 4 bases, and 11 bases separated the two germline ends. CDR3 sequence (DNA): TGTGCCAGCTCACTTAGGGCGAGTTACGAGCAGTACTTC. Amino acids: CASSLRASYEQYF.

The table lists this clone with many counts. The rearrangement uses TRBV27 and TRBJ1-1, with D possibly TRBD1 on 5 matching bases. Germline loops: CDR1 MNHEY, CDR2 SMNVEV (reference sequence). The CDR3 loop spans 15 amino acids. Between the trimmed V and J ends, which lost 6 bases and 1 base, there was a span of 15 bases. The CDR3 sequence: CASRSGGVGNTEAFF. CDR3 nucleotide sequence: TGTGCCAGCAGGAGCGGGGGGGTGGGGAACACTGAAGCTTTCTTT.

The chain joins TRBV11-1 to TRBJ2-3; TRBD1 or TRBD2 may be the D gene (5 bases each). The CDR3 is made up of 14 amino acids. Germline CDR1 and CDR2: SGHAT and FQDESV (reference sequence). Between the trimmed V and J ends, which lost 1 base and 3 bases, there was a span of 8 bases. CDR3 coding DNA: TGTGCCAGCAGCTTAGGCAGGGAGACAGATACGCAGTATTTT. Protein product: CASSLGRETDTQYF.

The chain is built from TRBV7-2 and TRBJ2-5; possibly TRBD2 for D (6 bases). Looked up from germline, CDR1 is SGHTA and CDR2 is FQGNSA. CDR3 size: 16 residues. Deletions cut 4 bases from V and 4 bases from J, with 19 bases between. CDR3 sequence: CASSSNGAGMGETQYF. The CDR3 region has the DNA TGTGCCAGCAGCTCCAACGGGGCGGGAATGGGAGAGACCCAGTACTTC.

This CDR3 is CASSSDRPGSNQPQHF. CDR3 sequence (DNA): TGTGCCAGCAGCTCGGACAGACCCGGGAGCAATCAGCCCCAGCATTTT. The J gene is TRBJ1-5, the V gene TRBV7-8; tentative D call: TRBD1 (6 bases). This CDR3 comprises 16 residues. Trimming left V 4 bases short and J 1 base short, with 14 bases between. Germline lookup yields CDR1 SGHVS and CDR2 FQNEAQ.

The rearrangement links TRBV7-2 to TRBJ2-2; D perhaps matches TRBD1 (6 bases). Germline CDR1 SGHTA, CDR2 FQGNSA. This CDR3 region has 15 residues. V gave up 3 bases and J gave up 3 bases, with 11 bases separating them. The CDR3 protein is CASSFGTSYTGELFF. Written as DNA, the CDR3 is TGTGCCAGCAGCTTTGGGACAAGCTACACCGGGGAGCTGTTTTTT.

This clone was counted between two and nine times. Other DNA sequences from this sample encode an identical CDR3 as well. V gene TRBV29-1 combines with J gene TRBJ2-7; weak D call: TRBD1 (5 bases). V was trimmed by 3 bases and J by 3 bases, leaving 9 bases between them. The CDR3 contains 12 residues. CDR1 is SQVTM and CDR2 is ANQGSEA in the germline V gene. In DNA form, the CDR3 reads TGCAGCGTTGAGGGGCAGGGCTACGAGCAGTACTTC. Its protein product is CSVEGQGYEQYF.

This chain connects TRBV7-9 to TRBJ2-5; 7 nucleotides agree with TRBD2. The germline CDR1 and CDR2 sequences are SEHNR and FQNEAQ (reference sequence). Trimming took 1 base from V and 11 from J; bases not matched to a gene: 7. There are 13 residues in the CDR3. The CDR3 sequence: CASSLGSRREQYF. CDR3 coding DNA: TGTGCCAGCAGCTTAGGGTCTCGGCGGGAGCAGTACTTC.

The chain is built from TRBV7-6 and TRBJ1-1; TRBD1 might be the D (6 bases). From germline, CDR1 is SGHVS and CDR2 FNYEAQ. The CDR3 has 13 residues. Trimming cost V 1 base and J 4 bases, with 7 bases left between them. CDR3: CASSLGGATEAFF. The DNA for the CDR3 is TGTGCCAGCAGCTTAGGGGGGGCCACTGAAGCTTTCTTT.

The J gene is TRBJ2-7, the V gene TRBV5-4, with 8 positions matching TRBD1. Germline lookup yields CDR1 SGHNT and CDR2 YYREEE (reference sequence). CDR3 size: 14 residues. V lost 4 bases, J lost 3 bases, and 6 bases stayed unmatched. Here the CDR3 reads CASSRTGYHYEQYF. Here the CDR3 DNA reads TGTGCCAGCAGCAGGACAGGGTACCACTACGAGCAGTACTTC. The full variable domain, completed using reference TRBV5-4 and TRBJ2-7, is ETGVTQSPTHLIKTRGQQVTLRCSSQSGHNTVSWYQQALGQGPQFIFQYYREEENGRGNFPPRFSGLQFPNYSSELNVNALELDDSALYLCASSRTGYHYEQYFGPGTRLTVT.

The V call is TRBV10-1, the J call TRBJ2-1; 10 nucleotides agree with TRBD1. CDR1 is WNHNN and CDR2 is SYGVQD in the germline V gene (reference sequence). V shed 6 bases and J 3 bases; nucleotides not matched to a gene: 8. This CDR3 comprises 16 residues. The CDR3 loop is CASSPGQGFFYNEQFF. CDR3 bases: TGCGCCAGCAGCCCGGGACAGGGGTTTTTCTACAATGAGCAGTTCTTC.

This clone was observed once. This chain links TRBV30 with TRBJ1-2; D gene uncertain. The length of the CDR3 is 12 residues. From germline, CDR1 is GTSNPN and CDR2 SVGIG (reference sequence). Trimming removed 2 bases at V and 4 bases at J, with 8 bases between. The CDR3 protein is CAWSQGVYGYTF. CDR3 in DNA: TGTGCCTGGAGTCAAGGAGTCTATGGCTACACCTTC.

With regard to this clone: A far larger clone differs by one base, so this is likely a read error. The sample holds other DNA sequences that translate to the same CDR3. CDR3 DNA sequence: TGTGCCAGCAGTGAATATACAGGGGGAAACGAAAAACTGTTTTTT. This translates into CASSEYTGGNEKLFF. V is TRBV25-1 and J is TRBJ1-4, with TRBD1 matching over 8 bases. This CDR3 spans 15 amino acids. Trimming took 0 bases from V and 8 from J; bases not matched to a gene: 5. Germline-derived CDR1 and CDR2 are MGHDK and SYGVNS.

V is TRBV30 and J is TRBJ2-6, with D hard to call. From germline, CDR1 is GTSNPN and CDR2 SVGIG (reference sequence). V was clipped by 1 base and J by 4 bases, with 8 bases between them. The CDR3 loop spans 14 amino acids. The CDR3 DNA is TGTGCCTGGAGTGGAGCCCGAGGGGCCAACGTCCTGACTTTC. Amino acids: CAWSGARGANVLTF.

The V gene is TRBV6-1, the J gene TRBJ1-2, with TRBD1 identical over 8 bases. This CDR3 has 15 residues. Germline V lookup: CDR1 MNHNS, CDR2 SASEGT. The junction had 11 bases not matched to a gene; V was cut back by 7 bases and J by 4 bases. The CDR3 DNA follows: TGTGCCAGCATCCACCGGACAGGGCCCTCCTATGGCTACACCTTC. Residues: CASIHRTGPSYGYTF.

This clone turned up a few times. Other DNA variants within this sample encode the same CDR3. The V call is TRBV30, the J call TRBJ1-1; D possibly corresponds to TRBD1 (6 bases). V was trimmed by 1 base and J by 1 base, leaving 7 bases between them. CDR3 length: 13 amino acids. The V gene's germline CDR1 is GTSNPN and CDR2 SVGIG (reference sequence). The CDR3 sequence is CAWSGDTNTEAFF. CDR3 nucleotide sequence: TGTGCCTGGAGTGGGGACACGAACACTGAAGCTTTCTTT. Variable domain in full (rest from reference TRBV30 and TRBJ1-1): SQTIHQWPATLVQPVGSPLSLECTVEGTSNPNLYWYRQAAGRGLQLLFYSVGIGQISSEVPQNLSASRPQDRQFILSSKKLLLSDSGFYLCAWSGDTNTEAFFGQGTRLTVV.

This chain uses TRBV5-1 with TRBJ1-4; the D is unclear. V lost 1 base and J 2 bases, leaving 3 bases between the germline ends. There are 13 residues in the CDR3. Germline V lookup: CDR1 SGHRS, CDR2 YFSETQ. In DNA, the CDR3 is TGCGCCAGCAGCTTGAATACTAATGAAAAACTGTTTTTT. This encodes CASSLNTNEKLFF.

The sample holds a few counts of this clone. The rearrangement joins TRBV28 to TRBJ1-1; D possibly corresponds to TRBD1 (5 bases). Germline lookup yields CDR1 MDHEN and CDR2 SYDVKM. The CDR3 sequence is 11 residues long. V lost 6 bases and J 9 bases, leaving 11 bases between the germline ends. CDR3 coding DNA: TGTGCCAGCAGCACCCGACAGAAAGCTTTCTTT. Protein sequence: CASSTRQKAFF.

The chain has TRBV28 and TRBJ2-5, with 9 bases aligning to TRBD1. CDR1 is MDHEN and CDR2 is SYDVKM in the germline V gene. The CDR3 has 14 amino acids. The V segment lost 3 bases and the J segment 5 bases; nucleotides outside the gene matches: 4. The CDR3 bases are TGTGCCAGCAGTTTGACAGGGGGTACTGAGACCCAGTACTTC. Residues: CASSLTGGTETQYF.

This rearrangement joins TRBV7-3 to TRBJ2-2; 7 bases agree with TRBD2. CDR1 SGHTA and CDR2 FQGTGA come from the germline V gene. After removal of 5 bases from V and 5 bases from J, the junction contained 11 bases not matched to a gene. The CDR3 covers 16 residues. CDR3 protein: CASSPHASGWTGELFF. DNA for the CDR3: TGTGCCAGCAGCCCCCATGCTAGCGGTTGGACCGGGGAGCTGTTTTTT.

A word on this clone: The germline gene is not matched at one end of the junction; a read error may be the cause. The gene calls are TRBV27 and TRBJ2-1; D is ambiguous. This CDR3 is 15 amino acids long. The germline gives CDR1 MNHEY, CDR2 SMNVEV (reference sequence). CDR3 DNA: TGTGCCAGCAGTTGGGCCAACCTCGCGACCAATAAGCAGTTCTTC. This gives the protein CASSWANLATNKQFF.

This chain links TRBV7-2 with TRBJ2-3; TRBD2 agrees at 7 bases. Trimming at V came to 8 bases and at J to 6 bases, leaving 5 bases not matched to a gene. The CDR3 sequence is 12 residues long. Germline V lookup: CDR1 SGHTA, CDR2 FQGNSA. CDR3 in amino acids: CASGGSGDTQYF. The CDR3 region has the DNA TGTGCCAGCGGCGGGAGTGGTGATACGCAGTATTTT.